This T cell receptor (beta chain) was observed in a study of T cell responses to AZD1222 COVID-19 vaccine. General study points: Following two doses of AZD1222, Spike-specific TCR breadth and depth rose. Within unmutated variant regions lay the reported targets of nearly half of spike-specific TCRs. Donors in the cohort were predominantly white British and more often female, and clonal diversity was possibly underestimated.

Method: immunoSEQ multiplex PCR; TCRdb's copy keeps in-frame clones and lacks some. Found here are around 140,000 clones, about 88% of them singletons; the top ten hold about 4.7%. V was trimmed by 0 bases and J by 8 bases, leaving 10 bases between them. The CDR3 consists of 13 residues. Germline CDR1 is LGHNA and CDR2 is YSLEER. A remark on this clone: What it binds is not known.

The TCR comes from an adult in good health. The starting material was peripheral blood, obtained on day 0 of AZD1222 vaccination. The rearrangement joins TRBV4-3 to TRBJ1-2, with a possible D match to TRBD1 (5 bases). The CDR3 loop is CASSQDPGRGYTF. DNA of the CDR3: TGCGCCAGCAGCCAAGATCCAGGGCGCGGCTACACCTTC.